The rows below give T cell receptor beta chains drawn from one sample of a study of T cell responses to AZD1222 COVID-19 vaccine. Generated by immunoSEQ multiplex PCR, the TCRdb table keeps only in-frame clones and is missing some. Of 150,000 to 200,000 clones listed, about 90% are singletons. The specimen comprised peripheral blood, sampled 28 days after the second AZD1222 dose. These receptors were collected from an adult who received the AZD1222 COVID-19 vaccine. Each CDR3 is given with its conserved first and last residue. Only part of the rows carry a size: once, few, many, or a class if the clone is expanded.

cdr3_aa j_call clone_size v_call
CASSQSNPLTGNTEAFF TRBJ1-1 once TRBV4-3
CATSDQRTGWAEQYF TRBJ2-7 NA TRBV24-1
CATSKSVLADYEQYF TRBJ2-7 NA TRBV2
CASTLSTGGPYEQYF TRBJ2-7 once TRBV19
CASSLDRWGEAFF TRBJ1-1 NA TRBV27
CASSLLGLRDEQFF TRBJ2-1 NA TRBV5-1
CASSISRSPNEKLFF TRBJ1-4 once TRBV19
CSVGGQLNYGYTF TRBJ1-2 NA TRBV29-1
CASSQGEGWNSPLHF TRBJ1-6 NA TRBV3-1/TRBV3-2
CASSKPVLGELFF TRBJ2-2 NA TRBV2
CASSLVQGANYGYTF TRBJ1-2 NA TRBV7-9
CATSWAGLDGYTF TRBJ1-2 once TRBV6-5
CASSLVQEYNSPLHF TRBJ1-6 NA TRBV7-2
CASSEQGGPYEQYF TRBJ2-7 NA TRBV2
CASSYLDTNQPQHF TRBJ1-5 NA TRBV6-5
CASSLDLGSSYEQYF TRBJ2-7 NA TRBV7-8
CASSPLGRPSYNEQFF TRBJ2-1 NA TRBV27
CASSLVSGSGFYTF TRBJ1-2 NA TRBV7-2
CASSPPQLAPNEQFF TRBJ2-1 NA TRBV2
CASGKTDKNWGTDTQYF TRBJ2-3 NA TRBV19
CASSESSSSYNEQFF TRBJ2-1 NA TRBV25-1
CASSGPGTPLHF TRBJ1-6 once TRBV19
CASSSTTSGTDYNEQFF TRBJ2-1 NA TRBV5-6
CASSRRQLESDEQYF TRBJ2-7 NA TRBV3-1/TRBV3-2
CASSPQGAANEKLFF TRBJ1-4 NA TRBV7-9
CASNVRRGRYEQYF TRBJ2-7 NA TRBV6-5
CASSEYQGWEKLFF TRBJ1-4 NA TRBV25-1
CASSQLSGGAGTQYF TRBJ2-5 NA TRBV3-1/TRBV3-2
CASSLVAGGTHEQFF TRBJ2-1 NA TRBV7-2
CASSVTEVNSPLHF TRBJ1-6 NA TRBV9
CASSLAQARIRNYGYTF TRBJ1-2 NA TRBV7-2
CASSQLSTEAFF TRBJ1-1 NA TRBV3-1/TRBV3-2
CATSQGGNQPQHF TRBJ1-5 NA TRBV24-1
CASSSRQALWHF TRBJ1-5 NA TRBV19
CASSLFMETQYF TRBJ2-5 NA TRBV11-1
CASSLPGASYEQYF TRBJ2-7 NA TRBV28
CASSPMGGNFYNEQFF TRBJ2-1 NA TRBV7-9
CASSVGNSVLGTDTQYF TRBJ2-3 NA TRBV5-1
CSASDRGKATDTQYF TRBJ2-3 NA TRBV20-1
CASGFPGSGYTF TRBJ1-2 NA TRBV27
CASSVRNTGELFF TRBJ2-2 NA TRBV9
CASSIGQGTETQYF TRBJ2-5 NA TRBV19
CSVVSQAVYGYTF TRBJ1-2 NA TRBV29-1
CASSPQLAGASRDTQYF TRBJ2-3 once TRBV19
CASTALGSTDTQYF TRBJ2-3 NA TRBV9
CASSGGQGVSPLHF TRBJ1-6 few TRBV9
CASSLDRASYEQYF TRBJ2-7 NA TRBV5-4
CASSQGVDYEQYF TRBJ2-7 once TRBV4-2
CASRVQGVTGELFF TRBJ2-2 once TRBV6-5
CASSLQGVRVNTEAFF TRBJ1-1 NA TRBV3-1/TRBV3-2
CASSESGTKTYEQYF TRBJ2-7 NA TRBV10-1
CASSLTPGNQPQHF TRBJ1-5 NA TRBV7-3
CASSLSGGSNQPQHF TRBJ1-5 NA TRBV5-1
CASSPQGETEKLFF TRBJ1-4 NA TRBV18
CASSILKAGNTIYF TRBJ1-3 NA TRBV19
CSDSSNYGYTF TRBJ1-2 NA TRBV29-1
CASSPQGAGTSGGTDTQYF TRBJ2-3 NA TRBV18